Listed here are 4 T cell receptor beta chains from one sample, sequenced in a study of cytomegalovirus exposure and HLA in healthy donors (dated by TCRdb to between 2016 and 2019). The library was produced with the immunoSEQ multiplex PCR assay. The multiplex PCR relied on a mix of 60 forward primers for TCR Vbeta segments and 13 reverse primers for TCR Jbeta segments. Imported from immuneACCESS, the table was reduced by TCRdb to in-frame sequences with V and J called. These copies leave out some clones; in studies compared against another copy, an unresolved V gene accounts for under half, and the cause of the remainder is not known. This sample lists some 120,000 clones; around 70% were detected once. Of the sample, roughly 8.2% is held by the ten largest clones. The source material was PBMCs. The receptor source for this set is a woman aged 40 to 55 in good health and CMV-seropositive.

The J gene is TRBJ1-1, the V gene TRBV15, with D maybe TRBD1 (5 bases). Germline V CDR1 and CDR2: LNHNV, YYDKDF (reference sequence). The CDR3 length is 15 residues. Trimming pared 1 base from V and 1 base from J, leaving 10 bases between. CDR3 nucleotides: TGTGCCACCAGCAGAGCCCAAGGGGAGAACACTGAAGCTTTCTTT. Translating gives CATSRAQGENTEAFF.

V gene TRBV5-1 combines with J gene TRBJ2-1, with D possibly being TRBD1 (5 bases). V was clipped by 0 bases and J by 5 bases, with 9 bases between them. CDR1 is SGHRS, CDR2 YFSETQ, per germline. This CDR3 contains 14 residues. The CDR3 DNA reads TGCGCCAGCAGCTTGGCCTCACAGGACAATGAGCAGTTCTTC. As protein: CASSLASQDNEQFF.

The genes are TRBV14 and TRBJ1-6; D gene unclear. CDR1 and CDR2 (germline): SGHDN, FVKESK. V was trimmed by 0 bases and J by 3 bases, leaving 6 bases between them. The CDR3 covers 15 residues. CDR3 region: CASSQDLVYNSPLHF. The CDR3 coding sequence is TGTGCCAGCAGCCAAGACCTCGTCTATAATTCACCCCTCCACTTT. The whole variable domain, filled in from reference TRBV14 and TRBJ1-6, reads EAGVTQFPSHSVIEKGQTVTLRCDPISGHDNLYWYRRVMGKEIKFLLHFVKESKQDESGMPNNRFLAERTGGTYSTLKVQPAELEDSGVYFCASSQDLVYNSPLHFGNGTRLTVT.

The V gene is TRBV5-6, the J gene TRBJ1-5, with D tentatively TRBD1 (6 bases). The germline CDR1 and CDR2 sequences are SGHDT and YYEEEE. The V end was cut by 0 bases, the J end by 3 bases, with 13 bases between. The length of the CDR3 is 16 residues. This chain's CDR3 is CASSLGGGRVNQPQHF. The CDR3 nucleotides read TGTGCCAGCAGCTTGGGAGGGGGAAGGGTCAATCAGCCCCAGCATTTT.